A single sample gave rise to the 31 T cell receptor beta chains below, sequenced in a study of blood T cells in healthy people across ages (dated by TCRdb to between 2015 and 2016). Receptor libraries were prepared by 5' RACE. The run used an Illumina HiSeq 2500. A second PCR of roughly 6 to 11 cycles was run with a J-beta primer mix and a sample-barcoded 5' primer. The public reads were run again by TCRdb, first through fastp at Q25 and then through MiXCR, and only productive beta chains were kept. Under each unique CDR3 protein, matching rows form one entry showing the most common genes and DNA. For this sample there are around 670,000 distinct CDR3 sequences; roughly 31% appear just once. The top ten constitute 15% to 18% of the sample. Sequencing input: blood. These receptors were obtained from a woman at least 80 years old in good health.

The V gene is TRBV19, the J gene TRBJ1-1, with D uncertain. V was cut by 6 bases and J by 5 bases, with 19 bases left in between. Germline loops: CDR1 LNHDA, CDR2 SQIVND (reference sequence). The CDR3 has 15 amino acids. CDR3 protein: CASRRRREERTEAFF. CDR3 sequence (DNA): TGTGCCAGTAGGCGAAGAAGGGAAGAGCGGACTGAAGCTTTCTTT.

The chain joins TRBV11-1 to TRBJ2-1; 9 nucleotides align to TRBD2. The germline gives CDR1 SGHAT, CDR2 FQDESV (reference sequence). This CDR3 contains 16 residues. Germline trimming cut 1 base from V and 2 bases from J; bases unmatched to any gene: 3. DNA for the CDR3: TGTGCCAGCAGCTTAGGACTAGCGGAGGCCTACAATGAGCAGTTCTTC. Protein product: CASSLGLAEAYNEQFF. The full variable domain, rest sourced from reference TRBV11-1 and TRBJ2-1, is EAEVAQSPRYKITEKSQAVAFWCDPISGHATLYWYRQILGQGPELLVQFQDESVVDDSQLPKDRFSAERLKGVDSTLKIQPAELGDSAMYLCASSLGLAEAYNEQFFGPGTRLTVL.

A few counts support this clonotype. V gene TRBV6-6 combines with J gene TRBJ2-1; 9 positions agree with TRBD1. J was trimmed by 12 bases and V by 0 bases; bases with no gene match: 0. This CDR3 has 12 amino acids. CDR1 and CDR2 from the germline V gene are MNHNY and SVGAGI (reference sequence). The CDR3 DNA sequence: TGTGCCAGCAGTTACTCGGGACAGGGGCAGTTCTTC. This translates into CASSYSGQGQFF.

The sample holds many counts of this clonotype. The chain couples TRBV5-1 to TRBJ2-7; D is perhaps TRBD2 (6 bases). The V end was cut by 2 bases, the J end by 4 bases, with 10 bases between. Germline CDR1 SGHRS, CDR2 YFSETQ. This CDR3 has 13 amino acids. The CDR3 DNA reads as TGCGCCAGCAGCTTCTCTCGGGGGTACGAGCAGTACTTC. Its protein is CASSFSRGYEQYF.

On this clonotype: Just one base apart from a much larger clone, this may be a read error. The chain carries TRBV24-1 and TRBJ2-7; D gene unclear. The DNA end is a closer match to TRBJ2-5, so the J assignment may be wrong. From germline, CDR1 is KGHDR and CDR2 SFDVKD. There are 13 residues in the CDR3. The chain's CDR3 is CATSATERETQYF. Written as DNA, the CDR3 is TGTGCCACCAGTGCTACTGAACGAGAGACCCAGTACTTC.

V is TRBV9 and J is TRBJ2-2; D not resolved. This CDR3 is built from 17 residues. Trimming took 0 bases from V and 1 from J, leaving 13 bases between them. Germline V CDR1 and CDR2: SGDLS, YYNGEE. The CDR3: CASSVATAGRNTGELFF. The CDR3 DNA is TGTGCCAGCAGCGTAGCTACGGCAGGCAGGAACACCGGGGAGCTGTTTTTT.

The rearrangement uses TRBV12-5 and TRBJ2-3; TRBD2 matches at 10 bases. Germline assignment: CDR1 LGHNT and CDR2 FRNRAP. This CDR3 contains 15 residues. J gave up 1 base and V 6 bases, and 4 bases lay outside the gene matches. The CDR3 coding sequence is TGTGCTAGTGGATTCGGACTAGCGGGCACAGATACGCAGTATTTT. Protein sequence: CASGFGLAGTDTQYF.

The chain joins TRBV19 to TRBJ2-5; TRBD2 agrees at 14 bases. With the DNA end fitting TRBJ2-1 better, the J assignment may be wrong. This CDR3 contains 15 residues. CDR1 is LNHDA and CDR2 is SQIVND in the germline V gene (reference sequence). This CDR3 is CATGTSGGIQETQFF. Here the CDR3 DNA reads TGTGCCACCGGGACTAGCGGGGGTATACAAGAGACCCAGTTCTTC.

This clonotype was observed many times. The V and J genes are TRBV6-5 and TRBJ2-1, with D possibly TRBD2 on 6 matching bases. V was pared by 4 bases and J by 9 bases, with 19 bases between. CDR1 and CDR2 (germline): MNHEY, SVGAGI. The CDR3 spans 15 residues. The CDR3: CASSLQRRGGTEQFF. The CDR3 bases are TGTGCCAGCAGTTTACAACGAAGGGGAGGCACTGAGCAGTTCTTC.

A note on this clonotype: Possible read error: a much larger clone is one base away. The V call is TRBV27, the J call TRBJ2-5; 9 bases are shared with TRBD1. The CDR3 consists of 16 residues. Germline V gives CDR1 MNHEY, CDR2 SMNVEV (reference sequence). V lost 2 bases to trimming and J lost 11 bases; unmatched junction nucleotides: 15. The CDR3 loop is CASSLLGQGPYNEQYF. The CDR3 DNA sequence: TGTGCCAGCAGTTTACTCGGACAGGGGCCATACAATGAGCAGTACTTC.

This clonotype was counted a few times. This may be a read error, as it is one base from a much larger clone. The V gene is TRBV12-3 or TRBV12-4, the J gene TRBJ2-7, with a tentative D call TRBD1 (5 bases). The CDR3 is 15 residues long. V dropped 1 base and J dropped 1 base, with 11 bases sitting between them. CDR3 loop: CASSLGDSLSYEQYF. CDR3 DNA: TGTGCCAGCAGTTTAGGCGACAGCCTTTCCTACGAGCAGTACTTC.

This clonotype has at least ten counts. The J gene is TRBJ2-3, the V gene TRBV11-3; no clear D gene. Germline lookup yields CDR1 SGHNT and CDR2 YENEEA. The V gene lost 1 base and the J gene lost 11 bases, with 19 bases spanning the gap. There are 15 residues in the CDR3. The CDR3 spells CASSLGSNLQSGQYF. DNA for the CDR3: TGTGCCAGCAGCTTAGGCTCCAATCTCCAATCGGGGCAGTATTTT.

With respect to this clonotype: With a much larger clone just one base away, this may be a read error. The chain employs TRBV5-1 and TRBJ2-7, with D tentatively TRBD2 (5 bases). This CDR3 spans 16 amino acids. V was shortened by 0 bases and J by 3 bases, with 16 bases between the two germline ends. Germline assignment: CDR1 SGHRS and CDR2 YFSETQ. Here the CDR3 reads CASSLASSRRSYEQYF. The CDR3 bases are TGCGCCAGCAGCTTGGCCTCCAGCCGGAGGAGCTACGAGCAGTACTTC.

This clonotype was counted many times. In nucleotides, the CDR3 is TGTGCCAGCAGTGACGAAGGGCAGGGTCGGGAAAAACTGTTTTTT. It encodes CASSDEGQGREKLFF. The V gene is TRBV25-1, the J gene TRBJ1-4; D may be TRBD1 (5 bases). This CDR3 has 15 residues. Germline V gene lookup returns CDR1 MGHDK and CDR2 SYGVNS. V lost 3 bases, J lost 8 bases, and 16 bases lay in between.

This clonotype was picked up many times. The chain couples TRBV20-1 to TRBJ1-5; possibly TRBD1 for D (5 bases). Germline V gives CDR1 DFQATT, CDR2 SNEGSKA (reference sequence). The length of the CDR3 is 14 residues. Deletions cut 4 bases from V and 0 bases from J, with 10 bases between. This chain's CDR3 is CSATRDHSNQPQHF. In DNA form, the CDR3 reads TGCAGTGCTACGAGGGACCATAGCAATCAGCCCCAGCATTTT.

This clonotype was observed many times. The rearrangement joins TRBV5-6 to TRBJ2-5, with D maybe TRBD2 (6 bases). Trimming took 2 bases from V and 1 from J, leaving 12 bases between them. CDR3 length: 15 amino acids. CDR1 SGHDT and CDR2 YYEEEE come from the germline V gene. The CDR3 DNA reads TGTGCCAGCAGCTTAGCGGGCCGGGGCCAAGAGACCCAGTACTTC. Residues: CASSLAGRGQETQYF.

In DNA form, the CDR3 reads TGCGCCAGCAGCTTGGTGGTGTTTCTAGCCAAAAACATTCAGTACTTC. Translating it yields CASSLVVFLAKNIQYF. V usage is TRBV5-1 and J usage is TRBJ2-4; D ambiguous. In germline, CDR1 is SGHRS, CDR2 YFSETQ. The length of the CDR3 is 16 residues. V was cut by 0 bases and J by 0 bases, with 10 bases left in between.

This clonotype was seen repeatedly, ten times or more. The chain is built from TRBV7-9 and TRBJ2-7, with D unclear. This CDR3 spans 14 amino acids. V lost 9 bases and J 1 base, leaving 16 bases between the germline ends. Germline values: CDR1 SEHNR, CDR2 FQNEAQ (reference sequence). In DNA form, the CDR3 reads TGTGCCAGAATATGCTGGGCCGAATCCTACGAGCAGTACTTC. The encoded protein is CARICWAESYEQYF.

This clonotype was recorded many times. The chain employs TRBV20-1 and TRBJ1-5, with D possibly being TRBD1 (5 bases). V gave up 0 bases and J gave up 6 bases, with 15 bases separating them. Germline V gene data show CDR1 as DFQATT and CDR2 as SNEGSKA (reference sequence). CDR3 size: 15 residues. The CDR3 nucleotides are TGCAGTGCTAGAGATATGAGTGGGGCCAGTCAGCCCCAGCATTTT. This sequence encodes CSARDMSGASQPQHF.

This clonotype was picked up one time. The V gene is TRBV29-1, the J gene TRBJ1-1; the D is unclear. CDR3 length: 13 amino acids. CDR1 SQVTM and CDR2 ANQGSEA come from the germline V gene. V gave up 6 bases and J gave up 0 bases, with 11 bases separating them. The DNA of the CDR3 is TGCAGCGTGTCGTGGACTGTGAACACTGAAGCTTTCTTT. Protein product: CSVSWTVNTEAFF. Full variable domain (missing parts from reference TRBV29-1 and TRBJ1-1): SAVISQKPSRDICQRGTSLTIQCQVDSQVTMMFWYRQQPGQSLTLIATANQGSEATYESGFVIDKFPISRPNLTFSTLTVSNMSPEDSSIYLCSVSWTVNTEAFFGQGTRLTVV.

With regard to this clonotype: A much larger clone sits a single nucleotide away, making a read error possible. Here the CDR3 reads CSARTGVLYSYTF. CDR3 bases: TGCAGTGCCCGGACAGGGGTGTTGTATAGCTACACCTTC. J is TRBJ1-2 and V is TRBV20-1; 9 bases are a match to TRBD1. The trim removed 6 bases at V and 9 bases at J, leaving 11 bases unmatched. The CDR3 has 13 residues. Germline values: CDR1 DFQATT, CDR2 SNEGSKA (reference sequence).

The table lists this clonotype with many counts. This chain links TRBV30 with TRBJ2-6, with 8 bases matching TRBD1. This CDR3 is built from 16 residues. The germline gives CDR1 GTSNPN, CDR2 SVGIG (reference sequence). The junction had 4 bases not matched to a gene; V was cut back by 3 bases and J by 0 bases. The CDR3 is CAWSRDRRSGANVLTF. CDR3 nucleotides: TGTGCCTGGAGCAGGGACAGGCGCTCTGGGGCCAACGTCCTGACTTTC.

The CDR3 bases are TGTGCCAGCAGCTTAACCGGGGACACTGAGCAGTACTTC. Translation: CASSLTGDTEQYF. The chain couples TRBV7-7 to TRBJ2-7, with D perhaps matching TRBD1 (6 bases). Looked up from germline, CDR1 is SSHAT and CDR2 is FNYEAQ (reference sequence). This CDR3 is built from 13 residues. V was shortened by 2 bases and J by 7 bases, with 12 bases between the two germline ends.

This clonotype was detected ten times or more. The chain recombines TRBV7-2 with TRBJ1-2; 8 nucleotides align to TRBD1. CDR1 and CDR2 from the germline V gene are SGHTA and FQGNSA. The CDR3 runs to 15 residues. J gave up 7 bases and V 2 bases, and 9 bases lay outside the gene matches. The CDR3 DNA sequence: TGTGCCAGCAGCTTAAACCACAGGGGGGGTGGTGGCTACACCTTC. Translated: CASSLNHRGGGGYTF.

The CDR3 nucleotides read TGTGCCAGCAGCCAAGACGGATTCAGCCCCGGGAACACTGAAGCTTTCTTT. Translated, it gives CASSQDGFSPGNTEAFF. The chain carries TRBV3-1 and TRBJ1-1; D remains ambiguous. The V end lost 0 bases, the J end lost 1 base, and 15 bases lay between the germline ends. Germline V lookup: CDR1 LGHDT, CDR2 YNNKEL (reference sequence). CDR3 size: 17 residues.

The CDR3 DNA reads as TGTGCCAGCTCACTTTCACGGGTTGGCACAGATACGCAGTATTTT. Translation: CASSLSRVGTDTQYF. V is TRBV18 and J is TRBJ2-3; D is undetermined. This CDR3 has 15 amino acids. Trimming left V 4 bases short and J 1 base short, with 12 bases between. In germline, CDR1 is KGHSH, CDR2 LQKENI.

On this clonotype itself: This may arise from a read error, as a much more abundant clone is one base away. The chain couples TRBV7-2 to TRBJ2-7; D is possibly TRBD1 or TRBD2 (5 bases each). CDR3 size: 14 residues. Germline CDR1 SGHTA, CDR2 FQGNSA. V gave up 6 bases and J gave up 7 bases, with 19 bases separating them. The CDR3 DNA sequence: TGTGCCAGCAGGTTCGGGGCGGAATACAATGAGCAGTACTTC. Its protein is CASRFGAEYNEQYF. Based on the CDR3 plus reference TRBV7-2 and TRBJ2-7, the full variable domain is GAGVSQSPSNKVTEKGKDVELRCDPISGHTALYWYRQSLGQGLEFLIYFQGNSAPDKSGLPSDRFSAERTGGSVSTLTIQRTQQEDSAVYLCASRFGAEYNEQYFGPGTRLTVT.

The chain carries TRBV28 and TRBJ1-2, with D possibly matching TRBD1 (5 bases). V lost 6 bases, J lost 10 bases, and 21 bases lay in between. The CDR3 is made up of 14 amino acids. The germline V gene has CDR1 MDHEN and CDR2 SYDVKM. This CDR3 reads CASRAGTGNCDYTF. CDR3 coding DNA: TGTGCCAGCAGGGCCGGGACGGGGAACTGTGACTACACCTTC.

The J gene is TRBJ2-1, the V gene TRBV20-1; 10 bases are a match to TRBD2. The CDR3 loop spans 16 amino acids. Trimming cost V 7 bases and J 2 bases; bases outside gene matches: 11. Germline V gives CDR1 DFQATT, CDR2 SNEGSKA (reference sequence). The CDR3 region is CSVKAGGPRTYNEQFF. CDR3 sequence (DNA): TGCAGTGTTAAAGCGGGGGGGCCAAGGACCTACAATGAGCAGTTCTTC.

The rearrangement joins TRBV20-1 to TRBJ2-2; D possibly uses TRBD1 or TRBD2 (6 bases each). CDR3 size: 16 residues. Trimming stripped 5 bases from V and 5 bases from J, with 21 bases between. Germline CDR1 and CDR2: DFQATT and SNEGSKA (reference sequence). CDR3 DNA: TGCAGTGCTGTCGGAGGGGGAAGTCTCCGGACCGGGGAGCTGTTTTTT. This encodes CSAVGGGSLRTGELFF.

This chain uses TRBV6-1 with TRBJ2-7; no reliable D call. The CDR3 loop spans 15 amino acids. Germline V gene data show CDR1 as MNHNS and CDR2 as SASEGT. V lost 2 bases and J lost 0, with 11 bases in between. The CDR3 bases are TGTGCCAGCAGTGAAAGGGTCAGTGCCTCCTACGAGCAGTACTTC. Its translation is CASSERVSASYEQYF.